A selection of T cell receptor beta chains follows, all from one sample in a study of blood T cell repertoires in COVID-19. The assay was immunoSEQ multiplex PCR, and TCRdb's table has in-frame clones only and misses some. The sample lists fewer than 110,000 clones; approximately 88% were seen once. The sequenced material came from peripheral blood. The receptors here all came from a man aged 50-60 years with active or convalescent COVID-19. Both conserved end residues are part of each CDR3. D genes are given only for firm matches. Not all rows give a size; the values are once, few, many and, for expanded clones, a class.

CDR3,DNA,V,D,J,size
CASSIRRMNTEAFF,TGTGCCAGTAGTATTAGGAGGATGAACACTGAAGCTTTCTTT,TRBV19,.,TRBJ1-1,.
CSVEDGQAREEAFF,TGCAGCGTTGAAGATGGGCAGGCTCGGGAGGAAGCTTTCTTT,TRBV29-1,.,TRBJ1-1,.
CSVRSLFYEQYF,TGCAGCGTTCGTTCACTCTTCTACGAGCAGTACTTC,TRBV29-1,.,TRBJ2-7,once
CASSAEGIGDYGYTF,TGTGCCAGCAGCGCGGAGGGTATTGGGGACTATGGCTACACCTTC,TRBV9,.,TRBJ1-2,.
CASSSRPGGPNEQFF,TGTGCCAGCAGCAGCCGTCCGGGAGGGCCCAATGAACAGTTCTTC,TRBV21-1,.,TRBJ2-1,.
CASSPGTGNTGELFF,TGCGCCAGCAGCCCCGGGACTGGTAACACCGGGGAGCTGTTTTTT,TRBV5-1,.,TRBJ2-2,.
CASSLNGRGGNTEAFF,TGTGCCAGCAGCTTAAACGGAAGGGGGGGGAACACTGAAGCTTTCTTT,TRBV5-4,.,TRBJ1-1,.
CASSVRDGGISYNEQFF,TGTGCCAGCAGCGTAAGGGACGGCGGGATATCATACAATGAGCAGTTCTTC,TRBV9,.,TRBJ2-1,.
CASSATGTDNQPQHF,TGTGCCAGCTCAGCAACCGGGACAGATAATCAGCCCCAGCATTTT,TRBV18,TRBD1,TRBJ1-5,.
CASSLTSGYEQYF,TGTGCCAGCAGTTTAACTAGCGGGTACGAGCAGTACTTC,TRBV27,TRBD2,TRBJ2-7,.
CASRRGQANTEAFF,TGTGCCAGCAGACGTGGCCAGGCTAACACTGAAGCTTTCTTT,TRBV2,.,TRBJ1-1,.
CASSSPGTPYNEQFF,TGTGCCAGTAGTAGTCCCGGGACACCCTACAATGAGCAGTTCTTC,TRBV19,.,TRBJ2-1,.
CASSSVGTSGSNTQYF,TGTGCCAGTAGTTCCGTGGGGACTAGCGGGAGCAATACGCAGTATTTT,TRBV19,TRBD2,TRBJ2-3,.
CASSSGGRPPYNEQFF,TGTGCCAGCAGCTCCGGCGGGAGACCGCCCTACAATGAGCAGTTCTTC,TRBV7-9,TRBD2,TRBJ2-1,.
CASSEFEGREAFF,TGTGCCAGCAGTGAATTTGAGGGTAGGGAAGCTTTCTTT,TRBV6-1,.,TRBJ1-1,.
CASSLDYRAGQIYGYTF,TGTGCCAGCAGCTTGGATTATCGGGCAGGACAAATCTATGGCTACACCTTC,TRBV5-4,.,TRBJ1-2,.
CSVEGVGGAYEQYF,TGCAGCGTTGAAGGGGTAGGGGGCGCCTACGAGCAGTACTTC,TRBV29-1,TRBD1,TRBJ2-7,.
CASSYLGLADEQYF,TGTGCCAGCAGTTACCTGGGACTAGCTGACGAGCAGTACTTC,TRBV6-5,TRBD2,TRBJ2-7,.
CASSYGRGWADTQYF,TGTGCCAGCAGTTACGGGAGGGGTTGGGCAGATACGCAGTATTTT,TRBV6-2/TRBV6-3,TRBD2,TRBJ2-3,.
CASSIRGADEQYF,TGTGCCAGTAGTATTCGGGGAGCGGACGAGCAGTACTTC,TRBV19,.,TRBJ2-7,few
CASSEGLPPGELFF,TGTGCCAGCAGTGAGGGACTGCCCCCGGGGGAGCTGTTTTTT,TRBV6-1,.,TRBJ2-2,.